The clone carrying this TCR beta chain has a handful of counts. The antigen is undetermined. The sample belongs to a study of CD8 T cells in ankylosing spondylitis. Study results and limitations: Disease-linked clones had a CD8+ phenotype and relatively low frequency in peripheral blood.

Researchers built TCR beta libraries using quantitative 5'-RACE with molecular barcodes. Each CDR3 protein gets one entry after TCRdb re-called the 5' RACE reads with MiXCR. Found here are tens of thousands of distinct CDR3 sequences, 27% of them singletons; the top ten hold 45% to 65%. The sample taken for sequencing was blood, either unsorted or a sorted T cell fraction (not recorded which). This clonotype was obtained from a male donor with ankylosing spondylitis or in good health (not recorded which).

CDR3 loop: CASSLVSLAGAYEQYF. The CDR3 DNA is TGCGCCAGCAGCTTGGTTAGCCTAGCGGGAGCCTACGAGCAGTACTTC. This sequence joins TRBV5-1 and TRBJ2-7; 10 nucleotides match TRBD2. The trim removed 0 bases at V and 2 bases at J, leaving 5 bases unmatched. Looked up from germline, CDR1 is SGHRS and CDR2 is YFSETQ. The CDR3 consists of 16 residues.